This entry describes one T cell receptor beta chain. Antigen specificity is unknown. This entry belongs to a study of long-term antiretroviral therapy in people with HIV. Study outcomes and limitations: Viral resistance, ART adherence and therapy changes all lacked available data.

Runs used v3.0 of the immunoSEQ assay and were done at survey level. Produced via immunoSEQ multiplex PCR; TCRdb's table is partial and in-frame only. Among 17,000 or so clones listed, around 85% were seen once. From germline, CDR1 is SGDLS and CDR2 YYNGEE. CDR3 length: 14 residues. The J segment lost 4 bases and the V segment lost 3 bases, leaving 4 bases of the junction unmatched. The receptor was isolated from a man aged 25 to 40 with HIV. The chain uses TRBV9 and TRBJ1-2, with 9 bases aligning to TRBD1. Here the sequenced sample was unsorted PBMCs, taken 1.2 to 1.3 years before starting antiretroviral therapy. The CDR3 loop reads CASSGTGDLYGYTF. Written as DNA, the CDR3 is TGTGCCAGCAGCGGGACAGGGGATCTCTATGGCTACACCTTC.